This T cell receptor (beta chain) was documented in a study of T cells in localized non-small cell lung cancer. Findings and caveats of the study: Sequencing covered just one tumor region, so heterogeneity cannot be ruled out. Median detection of top 100 tumor clones in adjacent lung was 57 clones.

This clone was detected only a few times. Its antigen is not identified. With 4 bases removed from V and 5 bases from J, the gap between germline ends came to 14 bases. In germline, CDR1 is SGHNT, CDR2 YENEEA. This CDR3 contains 15 residues. Lung tissue at least 2 cm from the tumor margin was confirmed free of atypia. Clones were read by immunoSEQ multiplex PCR, and TCRdb kept only the in-frame ones, dropping some. The data contain some 1,100 clones, 25% to 30% of them singletons. Source: normal lung tissue next to the tumor, taken before any cancer treatment. The chain couples TRBV11-3 to TRBJ1-4; tentative D call: TRBD1 (5 bases). This TCR derives from a male donor at least 60 years old with stage II squamous cell lung carcinoma. CDR3 sequence reads: CASSSMTALNEKLFF. In DNA, the CDR3 is TGTGCCAGCAGCTCTATGACAGCTCTAAATGAAAAACTGTTTTTT. Full variable domain (rest looked up from reference TRBV11-3 and TRBJ1-4): EAGVVQSPRYKIIEKKQPVAFWCNPISGHNTLYWYLQNLGQGPELLIRYENEEAVDDSQLPKDRFSAERLKGVDSTLKIQPAELGDSAVYLCASSSMTALNEKLFFGSGTQLSVL.